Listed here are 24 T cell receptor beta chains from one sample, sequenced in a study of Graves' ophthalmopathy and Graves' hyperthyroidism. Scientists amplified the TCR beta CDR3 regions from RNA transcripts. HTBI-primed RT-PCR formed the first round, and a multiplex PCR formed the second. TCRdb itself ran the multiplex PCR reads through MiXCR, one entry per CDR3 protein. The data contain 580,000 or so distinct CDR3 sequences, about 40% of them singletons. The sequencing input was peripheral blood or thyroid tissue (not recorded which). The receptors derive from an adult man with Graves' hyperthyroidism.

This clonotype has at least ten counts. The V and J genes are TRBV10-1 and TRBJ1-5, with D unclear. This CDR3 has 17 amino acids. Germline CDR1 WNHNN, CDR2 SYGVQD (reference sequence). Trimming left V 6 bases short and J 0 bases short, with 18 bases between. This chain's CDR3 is CASSHSVGPSSNQPQHF. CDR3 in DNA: TGCGCCAGCAGCCACAGCGTAGGACCCAGTAGCAATCAGCCCCAGCATTTT.

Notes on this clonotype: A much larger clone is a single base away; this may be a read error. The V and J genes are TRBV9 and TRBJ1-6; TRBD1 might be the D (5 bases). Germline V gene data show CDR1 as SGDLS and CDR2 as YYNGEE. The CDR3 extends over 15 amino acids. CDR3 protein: CASSAGSSYNSPPHF. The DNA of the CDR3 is TGTGCCAGCAGCGCAGGGAGCTCCTATAATTCACCCCCCCACTTT.

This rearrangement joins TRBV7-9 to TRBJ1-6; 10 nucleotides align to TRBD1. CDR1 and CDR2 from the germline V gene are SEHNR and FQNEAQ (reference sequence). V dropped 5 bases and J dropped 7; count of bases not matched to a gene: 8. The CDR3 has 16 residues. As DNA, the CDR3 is TGTGCCAGCAGCCCCGCGACAGGGGGCCTCAATTCACCCCTCCACTTT. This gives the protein CASSPATGGLNSPLHF.

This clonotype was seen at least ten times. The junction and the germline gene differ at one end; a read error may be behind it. CDR3 coding DNA: TGTGCTAGCAGCTCAGGGTCCGGCGCAGATACGCAGTATTTT. Translation: CASSSGSGADTQYF. The chain employs TRBV7-7 and TRBJ2-3, with a possible D match to TRBD1 (5 bases). Germline V CDR1 and CDR2: SSHAT, FNYEAQ (reference sequence). The CDR3 runs 14 residues.

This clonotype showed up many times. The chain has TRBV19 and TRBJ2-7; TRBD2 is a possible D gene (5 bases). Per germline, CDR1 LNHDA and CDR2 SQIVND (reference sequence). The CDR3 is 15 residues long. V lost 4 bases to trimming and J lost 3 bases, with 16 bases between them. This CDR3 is CASSKSPAGNYEQYF. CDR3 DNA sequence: TGTGCCAGTAGTAAGAGTCCGGCCGGGAACTACGAGCAGTACTTC.

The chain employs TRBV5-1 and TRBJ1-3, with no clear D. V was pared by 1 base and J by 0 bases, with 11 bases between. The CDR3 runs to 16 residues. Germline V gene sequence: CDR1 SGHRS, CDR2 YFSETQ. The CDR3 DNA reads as TGCGCCAGCAGCTTGATGGCGGAAAGCTCTGGAAACACCATATATTTT. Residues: CASSLMAESSGNTIYF.

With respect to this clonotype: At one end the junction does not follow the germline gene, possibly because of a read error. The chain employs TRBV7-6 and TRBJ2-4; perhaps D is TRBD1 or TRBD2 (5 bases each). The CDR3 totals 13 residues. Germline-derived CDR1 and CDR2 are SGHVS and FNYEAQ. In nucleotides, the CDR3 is TGTGCTAGCAGCTTAGGGCTGGGGGACATTCAGTACTTC. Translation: CASSLGLGDIQYF.

DNA of the CDR3: TGCAGCGTTGAAGCCCAGGGGGACTACGAGCAGTACTTC. Protein: CSVEAQGDYEQYF. V and J are TRBV29-1 and TRBJ2-7; 7 nucleotides agree with TRBD1. The CDR3 spans 13 residues. The V segment lost 1 base and the J segment 3 bases; nucleotides outside the gene matches: 3. The germline gives CDR1 SQVTM, CDR2 ANQGSEA.

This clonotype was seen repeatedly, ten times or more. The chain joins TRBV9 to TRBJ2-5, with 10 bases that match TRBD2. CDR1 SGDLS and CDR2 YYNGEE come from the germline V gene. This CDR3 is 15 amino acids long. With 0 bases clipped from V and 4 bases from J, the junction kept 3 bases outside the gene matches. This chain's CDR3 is CASSVASSGGETQYF. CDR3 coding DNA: TGTGCCAGCAGCGTAGCCTCTAGCGGGGGAGAGACCCAGTACTTC.

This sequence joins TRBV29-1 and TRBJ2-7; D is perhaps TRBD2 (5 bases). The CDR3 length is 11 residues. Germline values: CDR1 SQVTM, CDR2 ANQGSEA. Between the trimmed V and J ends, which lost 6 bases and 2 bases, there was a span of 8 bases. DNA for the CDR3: TGCAGCGTAGACGGGACCTACGAGCAGTACTTC. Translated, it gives CSVDGTYEQYF.

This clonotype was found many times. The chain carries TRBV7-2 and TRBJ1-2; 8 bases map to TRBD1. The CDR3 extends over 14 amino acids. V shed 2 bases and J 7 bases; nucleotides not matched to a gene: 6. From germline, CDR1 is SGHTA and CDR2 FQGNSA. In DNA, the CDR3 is TGTGCCAGCAGCTTAAAAGCAGGGGGCTTTGGCTACACCTTC. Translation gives CASSLKAGGFGYTF.

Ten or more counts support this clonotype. This CDR3 reads CSAKAGTQETQYF. CDR3 coding DNA: TGCAGTGCTAAGGCGGGGACCCAAGAGACCCAGTACTTC. This chain links TRBV20-1 with TRBJ2-5, with D perhaps matching TRBD2 (6 bases). Deletions cut 4 bases from V and 1 base from J, with 10 bases between. In germline, CDR1 is DFQATT, CDR2 SNEGSKA (reference sequence). The length of the CDR3 is 13 residues.

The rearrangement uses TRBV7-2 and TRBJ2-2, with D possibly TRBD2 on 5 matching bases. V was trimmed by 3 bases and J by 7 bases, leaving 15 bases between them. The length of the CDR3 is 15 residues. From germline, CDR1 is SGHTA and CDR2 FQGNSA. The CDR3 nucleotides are TGTGCCAGCAGCTTGAGGGCCACCCGTGGCGGGGAGCTGTTTTTT. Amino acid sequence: CASSLRATRGGELFF.

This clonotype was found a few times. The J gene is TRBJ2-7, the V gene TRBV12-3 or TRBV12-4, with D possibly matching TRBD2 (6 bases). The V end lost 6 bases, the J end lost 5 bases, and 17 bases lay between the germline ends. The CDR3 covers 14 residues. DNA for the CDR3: TGTGCCAGCAGCCTCCGGAGCACTAGCAACGAGCAGTACTTC. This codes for CASSLRSTSNEQYF.

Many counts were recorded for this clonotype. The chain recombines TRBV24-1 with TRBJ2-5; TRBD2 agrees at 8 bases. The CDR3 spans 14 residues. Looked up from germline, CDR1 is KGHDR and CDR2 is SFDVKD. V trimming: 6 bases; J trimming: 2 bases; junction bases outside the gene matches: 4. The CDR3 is CATSPTSGQETQYF. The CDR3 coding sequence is TGTGCCACCAGTCCCACTAGCGGACAAGAGACCCAGTACTTC.

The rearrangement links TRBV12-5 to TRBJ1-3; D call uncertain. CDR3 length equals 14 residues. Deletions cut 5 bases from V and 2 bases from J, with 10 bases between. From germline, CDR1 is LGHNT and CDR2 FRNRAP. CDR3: CASGPFWAGNTIYF. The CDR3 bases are TGTGCTAGTGGTCCCTTCTGGGCTGGAAACACCATATATTTT.

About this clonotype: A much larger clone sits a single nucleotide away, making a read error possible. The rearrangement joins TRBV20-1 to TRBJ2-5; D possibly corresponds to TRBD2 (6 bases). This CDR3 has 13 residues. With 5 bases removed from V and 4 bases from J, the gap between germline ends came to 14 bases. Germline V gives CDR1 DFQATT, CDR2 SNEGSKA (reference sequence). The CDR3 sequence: CSAGRPEGETQYF. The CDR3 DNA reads TGCAGTGCTGGCCGGCCGGAGGGAGAGACCCAGTACTTC.

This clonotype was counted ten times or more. The CDR3 DNA follows: TGTGCTAGCTGCCCCCGGGACAGTGCCTACGAGCAGTACTTC. Translated, it gives CASCPRDSAYEQYF. The chain recombines TRBV12-5 with TRBJ2-7, with 7 bases fitting TRBD1. Per the germline V gene, CDR1 is LGHNT and CDR2 is FRNRAP. J was trimmed by 2 bases and V by 9 bases; bases with no gene match: 10. The CDR3 spans 14 residues.

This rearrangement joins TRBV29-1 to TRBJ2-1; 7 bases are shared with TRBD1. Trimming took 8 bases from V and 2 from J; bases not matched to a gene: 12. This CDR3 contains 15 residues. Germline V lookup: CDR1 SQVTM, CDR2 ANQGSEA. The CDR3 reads CSIGLGTATYNEQFF. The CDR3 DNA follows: TGCAGCATTGGCCTCGGGACAGCAACCTACAATGAGCAGTTCTTC.

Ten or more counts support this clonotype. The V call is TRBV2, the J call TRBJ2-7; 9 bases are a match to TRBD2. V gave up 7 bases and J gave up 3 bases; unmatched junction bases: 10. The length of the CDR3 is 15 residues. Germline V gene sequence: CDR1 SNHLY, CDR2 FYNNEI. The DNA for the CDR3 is TGTGCCAGCACCCTGCGGGGGGGAGCGATCTACGAGCAGTACTTC. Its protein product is CASTLRGGAIYEQYF.

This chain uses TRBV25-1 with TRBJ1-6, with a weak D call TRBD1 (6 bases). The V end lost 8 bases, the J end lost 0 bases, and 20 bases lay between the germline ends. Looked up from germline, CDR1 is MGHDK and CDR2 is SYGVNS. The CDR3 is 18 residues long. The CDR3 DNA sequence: TGTGCCAGCTCACCCTTAGGACAGATGAGCTCCTATAATTCACCCCTCCACTTT. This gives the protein CASSPLGQMSSYNSPLHF.

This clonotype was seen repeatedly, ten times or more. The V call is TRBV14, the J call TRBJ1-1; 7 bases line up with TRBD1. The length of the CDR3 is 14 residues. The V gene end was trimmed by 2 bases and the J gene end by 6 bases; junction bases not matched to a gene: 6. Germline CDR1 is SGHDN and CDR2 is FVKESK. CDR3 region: CASSQLDRLSEAFF. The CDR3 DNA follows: TGTGCCAGCAGCCAACTGGACAGGTTATCTGAAGCTTTCTTT.

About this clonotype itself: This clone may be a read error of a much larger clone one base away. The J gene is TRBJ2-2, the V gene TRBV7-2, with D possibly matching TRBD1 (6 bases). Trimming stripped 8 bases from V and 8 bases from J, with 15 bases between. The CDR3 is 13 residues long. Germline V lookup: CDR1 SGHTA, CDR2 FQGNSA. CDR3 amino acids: CASGRTDLGELFF. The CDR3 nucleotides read TGTGCCAGCGGTAGGACAGACCTTGGGGAGCTGTTTTTT.

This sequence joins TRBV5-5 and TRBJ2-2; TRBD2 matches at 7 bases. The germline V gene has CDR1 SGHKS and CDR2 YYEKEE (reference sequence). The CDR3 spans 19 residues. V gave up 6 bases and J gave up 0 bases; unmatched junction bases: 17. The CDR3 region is CASTRRVGRGTANTGELFF. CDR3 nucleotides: TGTGCCAGCACCAGGAGGGTGGGGCGGGGGACCGCGAACACCGGGGAGCTGTTTTTT.